These 3 T cell receptor beta chains originate from one sample sequenced in a study of blood T cell repertoires in COVID-19. Method: immunoSEQ multiplex PCR; TCRdb's copy keeps in-frame clones and lacks some. This table has about 400,000 clones, approximately 86% appearing once. Sequencing was performed on PBMCs or T cells enriched from blood (not recorded which). The receptor set was obtained from a woman between 40 and 50 years old with acute COVID-19.

The rearrangement joins TRBV6-5 to TRBJ1-1; D might be TRBD1 (5 bases). CDR3 length: 15 residues. The V end lost 0 bases, the J end lost 2 bases, and 10 bases lay between the germline ends. Germline V lookup: CDR1 MNHEY, CDR2 SVGAGI. The CDR3 reads CASSYSGQVNTEAFF. The CDR3 DNA is TGTGCCAGCAGTTACTCGGGGCAGGTAAACACTGAAGCTTTCTTT.

In its sample, this clone was seen a few times. The chain is built from TRBV11-3 and TRBJ1-1; possible D gene TRBD1, 6 bases. The germline CDR1 and CDR2 sequences are SGHNT and YENEEA. The CDR3 runs 14 residues. V was trimmed by 6 bases and J by 1 base, leaving 12 bases between them. Here the CDR3 reads CASSPGHENTEAFF. The CDR3 nucleotides are TGTGCCAGCAGTCCGGGACATGAGAACACTGAAGCTTTCTTT. The full variable domain, with the rest looked up from reference TRBV11-3 and TRBJ1-1, is EAGVVQSPRYKIIEKKQPVAFWCNPISGHNTLYWYLQNLGQGPELLIRYENEEAVDDSQLPKDRFSAERLKGVDSTLKIQPAELGDSAVYLCASSPGHENTEAFFGQGTRLTVV.

The rearrangement uses TRBV5-6 and TRBJ2-6; 12 bases are shared with TRBD2. The CDR3 extends over 18 amino acids. Germline V lookup: CDR1 SGHDT, CDR2 YYEEEE. Trimming cost V 4 bases and J 2 bases; bases outside gene matches: 7. CDR3 sequence reads: CASSRGLAGITGANVLTF. Written as DNA, the CDR3 is TGTGCCAGCAGCAGAGGACTAGCGGGGATCACTGGGGCCAACGTCCTGACTTTC.